Reported below is one TCR beta chain. Its matching antigen is unknown. The CDR3 is made up of 16 amino acids. This entry is derived from a study of cytomegalovirus exposure and HLA in healthy donors. In the study overall: The same platform was used for the roughly 120 validation repertoires as for the approximately 730 first-cohort repertoires, as reported in a later analysis.

Regarding the study as a whole: The finding came from a later analysis; first-cohort TCR clusters tended to co-occur in the roughly 110 validation repertoires. The investigators catalogued 150 to 200 TCR beta chains as cytomegalovirus-associated. Using the classifier, cytomegalovirus status was reportedly diagnosed with high specificity and sensitivity.

Some clones are missing from TCRdb's copy, which holds only in-frame ones; the method was immunoSEQ multiplex PCR. The table lists around 200,000 clones, roughly 84% of them singletons. The chain uses TRBV21-1 and TRBJ2-3; no check of the table's D call, TRBD2, against the DNA was made. TRBV21-1 is designated a pseudogene. Sequenced input: PBMCs. The receptor was derived from a woman aged 18 to 35 in good health and CMV-seropositive. This chain's CDR3 is CASSKAPGGTTDTQYF. The CDR3 DNA sequence: TGTGCCAGCAGCAAAGCACCGGGGGGGACCACAGATACGCAGTATTTT.